The 7 T cell receptor beta chains given below trace back to one sample, sequenced in a study of cytomegalovirus exposure and HLA in healthy donors. The PCR made use of 60 Vbeta and 13 Jbeta primers. Assay: immunoSEQ multiplex PCR; the TCRdb copy retains only in-frame clones and omits some. This sample has about 160,000 clones, with around 86% found just once. Sequencing was done on a sample of PBMCs. Every receptor here comes from a human donor in good health.

The genes are TRBV6-6 and TRBJ1-1, with TRBD1 matching 8 bases. This CDR3 region has 14 residues. Trimming at V came to 6 bases and at J to 1 base, leaving 4 bases not matched to a gene. Germline V lookup: CDR1 MNHNY, CDR2 SVGAGI (reference sequence). The CDR3, as DNA: TGTGCCAGCAGCCCACAGGGGGGGAACACTGAAGCTTTCTTT. It yields the protein CASSPQGGNTEAFF.

This clone showed up just a few times. The chain combines TRBV6-1 with TRBJ1-1; D perhaps matches TRBD1 (5 bases). The CDR3 sequence is 15 residues long. Germline V gene lookup returns CDR1 MNHNS and CDR2 SASEGT. Trimming shortened V by 3 bases and J by 7 bases, and 18 bases separated the two germline ends. The CDR3 bases are TGTGCCAGCAGTGATTCTCACTCAGGGTATAGTGAAGCTTTCTTT. As protein: CASSDSHSGYSEAFF.

The rearrangement joins TRBV10-3 to TRBJ1-2; D ambiguous. CDR3 size: 14 residues. Germline CDR1 is ENHRY and CDR2 is SYGVKD. Between the trimmed V and J ends, which lost 3 bases and 4 bases, there was a span of 12 bases. CDR3 residues: CAISEDGQRYGYTF. The CDR3 region has the DNA TGTGCCATCAGTGAAGACGGTCAGCGCTATGGCTACACCTTC.

The chain recombines TRBV6-5 with TRBJ2-5; maybe TRBD1 (6 bases). The DNA end is more similar to TRBJ2-7, so the J call may be wrong. Looked up from germline, CDR1 is MNHEY and CDR2 is SVGAGI. The CDR3 runs 15 residues. The CDR3 is CASSLQTGPFYEQYF. CDR3 sequence (DNA): TGTGCCAGCAGTCTCCAGACAGGACCCTTTTACGAGCAGTACTTC.

This chain links TRBV7-9 with TRBJ1-4; D not resolved. This CDR3 spans 14 amino acids. V gave up 5 bases and J gave up 3 bases, with 10 bases separating them. Per germline, CDR1 SEHNR and CDR2 FQNEAQ (reference sequence). This CDR3 reads CASSLGPANEKLFF. The CDR3, as DNA: TGTGCCAGCAGCCTCGGTCCGGCTAATGAAAAACTGTTTTTT. The full variable domain, its missing parts supplied by reference TRBV7-9 and TRBJ1-4, is DTGVSQNPRHKITKRGQNVTFRCDPISEHNRLYWYRQTLGQGPEFLTYFQNEAQLEKSRLLSDRFSAERPKGSFSTLEIQRTEQGDSAMYLCASSLGPANEKLFFGSGTQLSVL.

The chain links TRBV5-1 to TRBJ2-3; 12 nucleotides match TRBD2. The CDR3 covers 16 residues. J lost 4 bases, V lost 4 bases, and 7 bases had no gene match. Germline V gene sequence: CDR1 SGHRS, CDR2 YFSETQ. The CDR3 is CASSPDASGGADTQYF. CDR3 coding DNA: TGCGCCAGCAGCCCCGATGCTAGCGGGGGGGCAGATACGCAGTATTTT. Full variable domain (rest looked up from reference TRBV5-1 and TRBJ2-3): KAGVTQTPRYLIKTRGQQVTLSCSPISGHRSVSWYQQTPGQGLQFLFEYFSETQRNKGNFPGRFSGRQFSNSRSEMNVSTLELGDSALYLCASSPDASGGADTQYFGPGTRLTVL.

This clone was recorded only once. The chain recombines TRBV11-3 with TRBJ2-3; a weak D match, TRBD2 (6 bases). The ends were cut back, 5 bases at V and 3 bases at J, with 9 bases in the middle. Germline V lookup: CDR1 SGHNT, CDR2 YENEEA. This CDR3 comprises 13 residues. This CDR3 is CASSVGLTDTQYF. Written as DNA, the CDR3 is TGTGCCAGCAGCGTGGGACTTACAGATACGCAGTATTTT.